The clone carrying this TCR beta chain was seen only once. This entry comes from a study of blood T cell repertoires in COVID-19. Repertoires were generated with immunoSEQ multiplex PCR, while TCRdb's copy carries only in-frame clones and drops some. The sample records roughly 180,000 clones, 70% to 90% being singletons. The specimen sequenced was PBMCs or T cells enriched from blood (not recorded which). The TCR was taken from a woman aged 50 to 60 who had recovered from COVID-19.

CDR3 loop: CASSSTRDSRRGTQYF. The CDR3 nucleotides are TGTGCCAGTAGTAGTACCCGGGACAGCAGACGGGGGACCCAGTACTTC. This chain joins TRBV19 and TRBJ2-5; 7 bases agree with TRBD1. V gave up 4 bases and J gave up 7 bases; unmatched junction bases: 15. This CDR3 is 16 amino acids long. Germline V CDR1 and CDR2: LNHDA, SQIVND (reference sequence).